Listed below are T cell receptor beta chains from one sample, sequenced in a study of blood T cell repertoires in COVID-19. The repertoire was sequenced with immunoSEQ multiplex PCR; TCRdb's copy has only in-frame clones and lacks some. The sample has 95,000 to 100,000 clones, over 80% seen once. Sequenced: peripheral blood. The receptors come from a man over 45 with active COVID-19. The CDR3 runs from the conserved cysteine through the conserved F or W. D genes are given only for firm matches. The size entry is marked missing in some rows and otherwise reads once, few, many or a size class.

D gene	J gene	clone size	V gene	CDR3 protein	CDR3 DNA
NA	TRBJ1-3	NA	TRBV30	CAWSPQGLSGNTIYF	TGTGCCTGGAGCCCACAGGGCCTCTCTGGAAACACCATATATTTT
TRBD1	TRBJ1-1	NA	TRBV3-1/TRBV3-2	CASSQDTGTGINTEAFF	TGTGCCAGCAGCCAAGATACTGGGACAGGTATCAACACTGAAGCTTTCTTT
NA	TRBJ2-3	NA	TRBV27	CASRGWGGTQYF	TGTGCCAGCAGAGGATGGGGCGGTACGCAGTATTTT
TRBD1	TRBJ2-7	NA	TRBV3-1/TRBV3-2	CASSQGDRGVNEQYF	TGTGCCAGCAGCCAAGGGGACAGGGGGGTTAACGAGCAGTACTTC
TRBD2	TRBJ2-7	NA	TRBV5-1	CASSLSGGSHEQYF	TGCGCCAGCAGCTTGTCGGGAGGGTCCCACGAGCAGTACTTC
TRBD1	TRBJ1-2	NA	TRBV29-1	CSVARDRGNYGYTF	TGCAGCGTTGCCCGGGACAGGGGTAACTATGGCTACACCTTC
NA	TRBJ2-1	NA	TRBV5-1	CASSRRESYNEQFF	TGCGCCAGCAGCCGGAGGGAGTCCTACAATGAGCAGTTCTTC
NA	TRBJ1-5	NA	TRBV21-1	CASSKAWAILDYSNQPQHF	TGTGCCAGCAGCAAAGCGTGGGCCATACTCGACTATAGCAATCAGCCCCAGCATTTT
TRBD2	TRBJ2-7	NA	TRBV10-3	CATAEREGPSEQYF	TGTGCCACCGCCGAGCGGGAGGGCCCCTCCGAGCAGTACTTC
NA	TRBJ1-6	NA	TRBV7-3	CASSLNQGSNSPLHF	TGTGCCAGCAGCTTAAACCAGGGTTCTAATTCACCCCTCCACTTT
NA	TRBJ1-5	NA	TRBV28	CASSFSAPNQPQHF	TGTGCCAGCAGTTTCAGTGCCCCTAATCAGCCCCAGCATTTT
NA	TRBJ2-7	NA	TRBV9	CASSVELASHEQYF	TGTGCCAGCAGCGTAGAACTAGCAAGCCACGAGCAGTACTTC
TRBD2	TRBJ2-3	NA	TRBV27	CASSFAGLADTSTDTQYF	TGTGCCAGCAGTTTCGCGGGACTAGCGGATACTAGCACAGATACGCAGTATTTT
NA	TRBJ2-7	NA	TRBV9	CASSPRQGGSEQYF	TGTGCCAGCAGCCCCCGACAGGGAGGTTCTGAGCAGTACTTC
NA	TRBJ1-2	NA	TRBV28	CASRSGGGGSANYGYTF	TGTGCCAGCAGGAGCGGGGGGGGCGGTTCAGCTAACTATGGCTACACCTTC
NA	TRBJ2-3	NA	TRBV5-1	CASSSQGAGSTDTQYF	TGCGCCAGCAGCTCGCAAGGGGCGGGGAGCACAGATACGCAGTATTTT
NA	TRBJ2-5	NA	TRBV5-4	CASSLDMGRTQETQYF	TGTGCCAGCAGCTTGGATATGGGGCGGACGCAAGAGACCCAGTACTTC
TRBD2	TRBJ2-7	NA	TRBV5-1	CASSSSGGSYEQYF	TGCGCCAGCAGCTCGAGCGGGGGCTCCTACGAGCAGTACTTC
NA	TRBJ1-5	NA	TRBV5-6	CASTRGGTKGNQPQHF	TGTGCCAGCACCCGAGGGGGAACTAAGGGCAATCAGCCCCAGCATTTT
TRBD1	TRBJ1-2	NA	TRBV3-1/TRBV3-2	CASSQEKGTGTGGYTF	TGTGCCAGCAGCCAAGAGAAAGGGACAGGGACGGGAGGCTACACCTTC
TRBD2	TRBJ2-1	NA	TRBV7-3	CASSSSGESMQFF	TGTGCCAGCAGTTCTAGCGGAGAAAGCATGCAGTTCTTC
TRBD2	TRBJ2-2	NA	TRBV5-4	CASSPGTRSAPGELFF	TGTGCCAGCAGCCCGGGGACTAGGTCCGCTCCTGGGGAGCTGTTTTTT
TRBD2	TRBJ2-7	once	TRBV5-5	CASLRLAGEQYF	TGTGCCAGCCTACGACTAGCGGGCGAGCAGTACTTC
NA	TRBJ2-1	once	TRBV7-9	CASLLGDEQFF	TGTGCCAGCCTACTCGGGGATGAGCAGTTCTTC
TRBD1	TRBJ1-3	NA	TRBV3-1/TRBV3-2	CASSQFGQGNIRNTIYF	TGTGCCAGCAGCCAATTTGGACAGGGGAATATTAGAAACACCATATATTTT
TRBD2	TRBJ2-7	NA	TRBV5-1	CASSLTGGNEQYF	TGCGCCAGCAGCTTGACGGGGGGTAACGAGCAGTACTTC
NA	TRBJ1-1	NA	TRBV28	CASSLGARTEAFF	TGTGCCAGCAGCCTGGGGGCGCGCACTGAAGCTTTCTTT